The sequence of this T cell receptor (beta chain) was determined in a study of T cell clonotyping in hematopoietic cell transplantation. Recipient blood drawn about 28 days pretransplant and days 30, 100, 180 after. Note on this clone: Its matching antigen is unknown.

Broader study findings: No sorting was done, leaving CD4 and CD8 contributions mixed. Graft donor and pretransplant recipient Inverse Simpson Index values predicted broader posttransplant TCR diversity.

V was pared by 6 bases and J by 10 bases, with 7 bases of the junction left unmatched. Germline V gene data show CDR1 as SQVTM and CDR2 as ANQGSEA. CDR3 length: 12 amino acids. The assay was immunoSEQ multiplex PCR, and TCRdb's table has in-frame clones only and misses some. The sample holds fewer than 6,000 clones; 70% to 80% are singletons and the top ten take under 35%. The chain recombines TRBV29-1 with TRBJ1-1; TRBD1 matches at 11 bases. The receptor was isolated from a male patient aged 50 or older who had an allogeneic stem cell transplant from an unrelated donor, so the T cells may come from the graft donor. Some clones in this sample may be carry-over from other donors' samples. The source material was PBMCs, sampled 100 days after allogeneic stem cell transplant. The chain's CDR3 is CSVRGQGDGAFF. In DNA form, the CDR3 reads TGCAGCGTCCGGGGACAGGGGGATGGAGCTTTCTTT.